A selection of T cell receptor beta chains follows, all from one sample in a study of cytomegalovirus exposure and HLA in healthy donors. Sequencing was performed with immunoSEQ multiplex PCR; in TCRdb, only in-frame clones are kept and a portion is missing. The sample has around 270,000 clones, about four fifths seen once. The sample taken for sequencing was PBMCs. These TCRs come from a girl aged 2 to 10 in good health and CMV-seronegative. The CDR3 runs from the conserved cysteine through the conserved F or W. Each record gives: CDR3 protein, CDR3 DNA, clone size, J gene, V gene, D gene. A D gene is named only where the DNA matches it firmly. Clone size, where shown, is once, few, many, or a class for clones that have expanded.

CDR3aa: CASSSGQGGYSPLHF; CDR3nt: TGTGCCAGCAGCTCCGGACAGGGGGGATATTCACCCCTCCACTTT; abundance: NA; j_gene: TRBJ1-6; v_gene: TRBV7-6; d_gene: TRBD1
CDR3aa: CASGDRKNEQFF; CDR3nt: TGTGCCAGCGGGGACAGAAAGAATGAGCAGTTCTTC; abundance: NA; j_gene: TRBJ2-1; v_gene: TRBV2; d_gene: TRBD1
CDR3aa: CAAGTSGRNEQFF; CDR3nt: TGTGCCGCCGGGACTAGCGGGAGAAATGAGCAGTTCTTC; abundance: few; j_gene: TRBJ2-1; v_gene: TRBV27; d_gene: TRBD2
CDR3aa: CASSSPARRGNYGYTF; CDR3nt: TGTGCCAGCAGTTCCCCCGCTCGGCGGGGGAACTATGGCTACACCTTC; abundance: NA; j_gene: TRBJ1-2; v_gene: TRBV25-1; d_gene: NA
CDR3aa: CSAMTSGYNEQFF; CDR3nt: TGCAGCGCGATGACTAGCGGTTACAATGAGCAGTTCTTC; abundance: NA; j_gene: TRBJ2-1; v_gene: TRBV29-1; d_gene: TRBD2
CDR3aa: CASSDPQGAQPQHF; CDR3nt: TGTGCCAGCAGTGACCCACAGGGGGCTCAGCCCCAGCATTTT; abundance: few; j_gene: TRBJ1-5; v_gene: TRBV6-6; d_gene: TRBD1
CDR3aa: CASMVGQLNTEAFF; CDR3nt: TGTGCCAGCATGGTAGGACAGCTCAACACTGAAGCTTTCTTT; abundance: once; j_gene: TRBJ1-1; v_gene: TRBV27; d_gene: NA
CDR3aa: CATRGLASYEQYF; CDR3nt: TGTGCCACTAGGGGGCTCGCATCCTACGAGCAGTACTTC; abundance: NA; j_gene: TRBJ2-7; v_gene: TRBV19; d_gene: TRBD1
CDR3aa: CASSAGYYEQYF; CDR3nt: TGTGCCAGCAGTGCAGGGTACTACGAGCAGTACTTC; abundance: NA; j_gene: TRBJ2-7; v_gene: TRBV6-5; d_gene: NA
CDR3aa: CAITQQDRSYEQYF; CDR3nt: TGTGCCATCACACAGCAGGACAGAAGCTACGAGCAGTACTTC; abundance: NA; j_gene: TRBJ2-7; v_gene: TRBV10-3; d_gene: NA
CDR3aa: CASSTGTMNSPLHF; CDR3nt: TGCGCCAGCAGCACCGGGACAATGAATTCACCCCTCCACTTT; abundance: NA; j_gene: TRBJ1-6; v_gene: TRBV5-1; d_gene: NA
CDR3aa: CASSRLPLAGGTYNEQFF; CDR3nt: TGTGCCAGCAGCCGGCTCCCACTAGCGGGAGGTACCTACAATGAGCAGTTCTTC; abundance: NA; j_gene: TRBJ2-1; v_gene: TRBV11-2; d_gene: TRBD2
CDR3aa: CASNFGTSGGNEQFF; CDR3nt: TGTGCCAGCAATTTTGGGACTAGCGGGGGCAATGAGCAGTTCTTC; abundance: NA; j_gene: TRBJ2-1; v_gene: TRBV27; d_gene: TRBD2
CDR3aa: CASSSATNEKLFF; CDR3nt: TGTGCCAGCAGCAGTGCAACTAATGAAAAACTGTTTTTT; abundance: NA; j_gene: TRBJ1-4; v_gene: TRBV2; d_gene: NA
CDR3aa: CASSQAGVYTGELFF; CDR3nt: TGTGCCAGCAGCCAGGCGGGGGTCTACACCGGGGAGCTGTTTTTT; abundance: once; j_gene: TRBJ2-2; v_gene: TRBV7-9; d_gene: TRBD2